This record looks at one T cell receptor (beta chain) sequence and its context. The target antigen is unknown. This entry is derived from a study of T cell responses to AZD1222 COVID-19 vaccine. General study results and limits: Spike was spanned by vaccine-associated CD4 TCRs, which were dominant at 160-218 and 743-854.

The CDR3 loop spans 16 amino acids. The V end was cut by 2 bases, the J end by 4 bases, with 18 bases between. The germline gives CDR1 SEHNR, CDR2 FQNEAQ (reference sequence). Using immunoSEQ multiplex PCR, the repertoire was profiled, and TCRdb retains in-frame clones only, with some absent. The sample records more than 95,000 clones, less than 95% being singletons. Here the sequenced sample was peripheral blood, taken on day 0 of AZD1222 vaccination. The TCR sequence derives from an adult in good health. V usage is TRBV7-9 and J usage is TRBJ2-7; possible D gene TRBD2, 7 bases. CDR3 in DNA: TGTGCCAGCAGCTTACTGCGGGGGCCATCCCATTACGAGCAGTACTTC. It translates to CASSLLRGPSHYEQYF.